Below, 9 T cell receptor beta chains from the same sample are listed, as sequenced in a study of blood T cells in healthy people across ages. Using a J-beta primer mix together with a sample-barcoded 5' primer, a second PCR was run for 7 to 11 cycles. Each CDR3 protein is one row after TCRdb ran MiXCR on the 5' RACE reads. The table includes about 1.7 million distinct CDR3 sequences, about 30% detected once. The material sequenced was blood. The origin of the receptors is a woman in her twenties or thirties in good health.

The chain uses TRBV14 and TRBJ1-6; 9 bases agree with TRBD1. Unmatched junction bases numbered 13, after V lost 4 bases and J lost 0 bases. CDR1 SGHDN and CDR2 FVKESK come from the germline V gene. The CDR3 has 20 amino acids. The CDR3 loop is CASSPSGGQGPSSYNSPLHF. CDR3 DNA sequence: TGTGCCAGCAGCCCCTCCGGGGGACAGGGCCCGAGCTCCTATAATTCACCCCTCCACTTT.

This clonotype showed up just a few times. The genes are TRBV18 and TRBJ2-3; D is perhaps TRBD1 or TRBD2 (5 bases each). Germline V lookup: CDR1 KGHSH, CDR2 LQKENI. The CDR3 covers 17 residues. V lost 1 base and J lost 0, with 14 bases in between. As DNA, the CDR3 is TGTGCCAGCTCACCACGGGGGATTCAAACTAGCACAGATACGCAGTATTTT. It encodes CASSPRGIQTSTDTQYF.

This chain uses TRBV20-1 with TRBJ2-1; D is uncertain. Trimming took off 0 bases at V and 8 bases at J, with 5 bases between the two ends. Germline-derived CDR1 and CDR2 are DFQATT and SNEGSKA (reference sequence). This CDR3 has 11 residues. CDR3 sequence: CSARDIYEQFF. In DNA form, the CDR3 reads TGCAGTGCTAGAGATATTTATGAGCAGTTCTTC.

This clonotype was seen a few times. The junction shows a germline mismatch at one end, possibly a read error. This chain links TRBV3-1 with TRBJ1-1, with TRBD1 identical over 7 bases. Germline loops: CDR1 LGHDT, CDR2 YNNKEL (reference sequence). The CDR3 extends over 14 amino acids. As DNA, the CDR3 is TGTGCCAGCAACCAACGGACAGGGAACACTGAAGCTTTCTTT. Amino acid sequence: CASNQRTGNTEAFF.

This clonotype was seen more than once but under ten times. The chain uses TRBV11-1 and TRBJ1-2; 7 bases line up with TRBD1. CDR1 and CDR2 (germline): SGHAT, FQDESV (reference sequence). CDR3 size: 15 residues. V lost 4 bases and J lost 5; bases outside the gene matches: 10. The CDR3 nucleotides read TGTGCCAGCAGCTCTTCTGACAGGGCCTCTTATGGCTACACCTTC. Its translation is CASSSSDRASYGYTF.

Only a few counts were recorded for this clonotype. The rearrangement joins TRBV10-2 to TRBJ2-3; D is uncertain. CDR1 and CDR2 (germline): WSHSY, SAAADI. V was trimmed by 10 bases and J by 1 base, leaving 15 bases between them. The CDR3 has 14 amino acids. CDR3 sequence reads: CATRLFGGTDTQYF. The CDR3 nucleotides are TGCGCCACCCGCCTTTTTGGCGGCACAGATACGCAGTATTTT.

In its sample, this clonotype was seen a few times. V usage is TRBV12-3 or TRBV12-4 and J usage is TRBJ1-4; TRBD1 might be the D (6 bases). This CDR3 contains 15 residues. V was cut by 6 bases and J by 4 bases, with 15 bases left in between. Written as DNA, the CDR3 is TGTGCCAGCAGCTATCGCAGGGGCATTAATGAAAAACTGTTTTTT. Its translation is CASSYRRGINEKLFF.

The chain uses TRBV6-6 and TRBJ1-2; TRBD1 is a possible D gene (5 bases). Trimming left V 6 bases short and J 8 bases short, with 19 bases between. The CDR3 totals 14 residues. Germline CDR1 and CDR2: MNHNY and SVGAGI (reference sequence). CDR3 residues: CASRPASRGGGYTF. The CDR3 nucleotides are TGTGCCAGCAGACCCGCCTCCCGGGGCGGCGGCTACACCTTC.

This sequence joins TRBV2 and TRBJ1-1; D is ambiguous. The CDR3 consists of 14 residues. Trimming took off 1 base at V and 4 bases at J, with 10 bases between the two ends. Germline V CDR1 and CDR2: SNHLY, FYNNEI. CDR3 loop: CASSEVGSVTEAFF. The CDR3 DNA follows: TGTGCCAGCAGTGAAGTGGGCAGCGTCACTGAAGCTTTCTTT.